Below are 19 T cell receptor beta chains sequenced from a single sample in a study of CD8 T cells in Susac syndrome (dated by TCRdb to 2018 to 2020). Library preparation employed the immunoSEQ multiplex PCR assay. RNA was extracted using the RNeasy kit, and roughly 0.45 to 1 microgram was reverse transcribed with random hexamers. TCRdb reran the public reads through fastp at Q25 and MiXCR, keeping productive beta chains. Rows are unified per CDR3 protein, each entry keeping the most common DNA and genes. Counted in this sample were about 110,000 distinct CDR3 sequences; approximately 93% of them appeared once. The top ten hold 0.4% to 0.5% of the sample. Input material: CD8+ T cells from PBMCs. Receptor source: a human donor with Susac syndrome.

The CDR3 sequence: CASSQDRGLATNEQFF. DNA for the CDR3: TGCGCCAGCAGCCAAGATCGGGGACTAGCGACCAATGAGCAGTTCTTC. J is TRBJ2-1 and V is TRBV4-3; 10 nucleotides line up with TRBD2. Germline CDR1 and CDR2: LGHNA and YSLEER. This CDR3 has 16 amino acids. With 0 bases clipped from V and 6 bases from J, the junction kept 5 bases outside the gene matches.

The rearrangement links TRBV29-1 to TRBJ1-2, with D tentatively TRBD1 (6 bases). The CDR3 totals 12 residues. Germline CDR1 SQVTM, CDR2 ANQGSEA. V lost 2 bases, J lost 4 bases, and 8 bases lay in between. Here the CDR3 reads CSVERGGYGYTF. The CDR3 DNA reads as TGCAGCGTTGAAAGAGGGGGCTATGGCTACACCTTC.

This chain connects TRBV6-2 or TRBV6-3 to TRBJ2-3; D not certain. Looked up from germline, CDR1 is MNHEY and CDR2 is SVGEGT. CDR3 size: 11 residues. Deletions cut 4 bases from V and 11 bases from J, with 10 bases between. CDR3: CASSFPDEQYF. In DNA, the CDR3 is TGTGCCAGCAGTTTTCCGGACGAGCAGTATTTT.

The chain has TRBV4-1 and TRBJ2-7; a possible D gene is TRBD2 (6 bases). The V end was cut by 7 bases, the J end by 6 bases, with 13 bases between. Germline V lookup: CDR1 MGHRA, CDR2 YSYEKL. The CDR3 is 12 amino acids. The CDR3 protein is CASNSGRGEQYF. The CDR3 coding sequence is TGCGCCAGCAATTCAGGGCGGGGCGAGCAGTACTTC.

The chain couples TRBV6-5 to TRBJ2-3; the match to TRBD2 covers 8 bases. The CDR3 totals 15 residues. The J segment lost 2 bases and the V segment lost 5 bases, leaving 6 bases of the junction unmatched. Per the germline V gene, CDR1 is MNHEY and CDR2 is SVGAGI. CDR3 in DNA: TGTGCCAGCAGTATTAGCGGGGACTACACAGATACGCAGTATTTT. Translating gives CASSISGDYTDTQYF.

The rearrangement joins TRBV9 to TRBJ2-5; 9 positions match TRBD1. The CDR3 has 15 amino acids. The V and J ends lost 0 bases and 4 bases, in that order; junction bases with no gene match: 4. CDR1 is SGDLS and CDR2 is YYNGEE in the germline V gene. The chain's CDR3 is CASSVEVQGAETQYF. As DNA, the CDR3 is TGTGCCAGCAGCGTAGAGGTACAGGGGGCAGAGACCCAGTACTTC.

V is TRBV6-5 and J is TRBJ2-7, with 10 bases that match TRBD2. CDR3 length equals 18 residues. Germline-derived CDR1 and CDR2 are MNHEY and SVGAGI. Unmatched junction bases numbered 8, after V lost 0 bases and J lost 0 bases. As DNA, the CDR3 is TGTGCCAGCAGTTACTCGGACCTAGCGGGGGCAAGCTCCTACGAGCAGTACTTC. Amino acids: CASSYSDLAGASSYEQYF.

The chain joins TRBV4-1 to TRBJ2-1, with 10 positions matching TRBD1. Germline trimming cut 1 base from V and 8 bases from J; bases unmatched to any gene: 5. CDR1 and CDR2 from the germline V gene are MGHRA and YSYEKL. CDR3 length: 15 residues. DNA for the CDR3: TGCGCCAGCAGCCAAGCGGACAGGGGGATCGATGAGCAGTTCTTC. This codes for CASSQADRGIDEQFF.

CDR3 nucleotide sequence: TGTGCCAGCAGCCGGACCCCCCCGGACAGGGCCCCCGGGGAGCTGTTTTTT. Amino acid sequence: CASSRTPPDRAPGELFF. The chain couples TRBV6-1 to TRBJ2-2; 8 bases line up with TRBD1. The CDR3 sequence is 17 residues long. With 6 bases clipped from V and 6 bases from J, the junction kept 15 bases outside the gene matches. Germline loops: CDR1 MNHNS, CDR2 SASEGT.

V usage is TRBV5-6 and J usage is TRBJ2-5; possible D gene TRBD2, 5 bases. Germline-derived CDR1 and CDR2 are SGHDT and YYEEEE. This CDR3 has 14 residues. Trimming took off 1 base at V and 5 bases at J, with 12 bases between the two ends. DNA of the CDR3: TGTGCCAGCAGCTTGCCAGTAGGCGGGGAGACCCAGTACTTC. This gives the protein CASSLPVGGETQYF.

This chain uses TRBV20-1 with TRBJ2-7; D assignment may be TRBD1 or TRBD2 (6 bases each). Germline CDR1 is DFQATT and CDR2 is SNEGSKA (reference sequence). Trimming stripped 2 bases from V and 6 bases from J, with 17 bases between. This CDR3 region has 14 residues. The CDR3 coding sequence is TGCAGTGCTAGACACAGCTCGGGGGCGAGCGAGCAGTACTTC. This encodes CSARHSSGASEQYF.

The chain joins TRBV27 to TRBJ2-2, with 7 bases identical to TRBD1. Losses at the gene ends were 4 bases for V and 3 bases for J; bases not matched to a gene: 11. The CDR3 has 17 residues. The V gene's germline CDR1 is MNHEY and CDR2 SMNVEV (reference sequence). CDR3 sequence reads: CASSSPDRYLDTGELFF. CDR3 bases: TGTGCCAGCAGTTCCCCGGACAGGTATCTCGACACCGGGGAGCTGTTTTTT.

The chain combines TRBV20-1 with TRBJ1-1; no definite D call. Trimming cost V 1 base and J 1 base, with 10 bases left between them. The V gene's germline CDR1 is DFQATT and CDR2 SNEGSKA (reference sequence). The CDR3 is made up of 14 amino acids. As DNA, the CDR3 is TGCAGTGCTAGAGTCGGGGAGGGGAACACTGAAGCTTTCTTT. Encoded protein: CSARVGEGNTEAFF.

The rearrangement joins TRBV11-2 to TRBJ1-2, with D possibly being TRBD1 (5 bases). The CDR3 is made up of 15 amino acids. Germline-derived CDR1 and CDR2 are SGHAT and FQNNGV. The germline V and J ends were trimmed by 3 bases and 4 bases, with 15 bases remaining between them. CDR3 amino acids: CASSLAGGLPYGYTF. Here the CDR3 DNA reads TGTGCCAGCAGCTTGGCGGGGGGACTGCCCTATGGCTACACCTTC. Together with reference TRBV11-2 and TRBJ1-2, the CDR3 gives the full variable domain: EAGVAQSPRYKIIEKRQSVAFWCNPISGHATLYWYQQILGQGPKLLIQFQNNGVVDDSQLPKDRFSAERLKGVDSTLKIQPAKLEDSAVYLCASSLAGGLPYGYTFGSGTRLTVV.

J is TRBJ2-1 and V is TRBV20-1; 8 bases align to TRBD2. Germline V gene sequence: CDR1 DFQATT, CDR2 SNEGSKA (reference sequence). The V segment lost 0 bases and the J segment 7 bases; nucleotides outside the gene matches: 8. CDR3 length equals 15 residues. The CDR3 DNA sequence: TGCAGTGCTAGAGATCGGGGGGGGCCGGGGAATGAGCAGTTCTTC. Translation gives CSARDRGGPGNEQFF.

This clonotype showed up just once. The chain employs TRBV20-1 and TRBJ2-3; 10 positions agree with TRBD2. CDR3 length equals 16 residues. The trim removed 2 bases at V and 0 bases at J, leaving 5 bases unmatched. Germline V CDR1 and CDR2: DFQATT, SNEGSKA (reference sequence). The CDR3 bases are TGCAGTGCTAGAAGCCCACTAGCGGGGAGCACAGATACGCAGTATTTT. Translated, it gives CSARSPLAGSTDTQYF.

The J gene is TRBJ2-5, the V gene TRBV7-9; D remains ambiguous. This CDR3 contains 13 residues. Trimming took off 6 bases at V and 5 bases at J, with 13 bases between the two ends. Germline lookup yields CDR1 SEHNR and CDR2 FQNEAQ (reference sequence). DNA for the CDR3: TGTGCCAGCAGACGCTCGAAGGAGGAGACCCAGTACTTC. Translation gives CASRRSKEETQYF. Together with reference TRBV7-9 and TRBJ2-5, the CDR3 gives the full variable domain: DTGVSQNPRHKITKRGQNVTFRCDPISEHNRLYWYRQTLGQGPEFLTYFQNEAQLEKSRLLSDRFSAERPKGSFSTLEIQRTEQGDSAMYLCASRRSKEETQYFGPGTRLLVL.

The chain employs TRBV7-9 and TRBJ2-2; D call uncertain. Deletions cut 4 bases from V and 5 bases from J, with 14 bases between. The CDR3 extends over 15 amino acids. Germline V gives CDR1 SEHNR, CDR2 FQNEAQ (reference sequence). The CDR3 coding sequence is TGTGCCAGCAGCTCCAGCCCGAGCGATACCGGGGAGCTGTTTTTT. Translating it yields CASSSSPSDTGELFF. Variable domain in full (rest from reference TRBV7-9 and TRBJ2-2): DTGVSQNPRHKITKRGQNVTFRCDPISEHNRLYWYRQTLGQGPEFLTYFQNEAQLEKSRLLSDRFSAERPKGSFSTLEIQRTEQGDSAMYLCASSSSPSDTGELFFGEGSRLTVL.

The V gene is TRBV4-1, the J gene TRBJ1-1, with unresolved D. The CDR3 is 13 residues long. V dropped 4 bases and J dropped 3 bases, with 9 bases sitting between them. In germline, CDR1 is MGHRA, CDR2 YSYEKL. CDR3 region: CASSLNRDTEAFF. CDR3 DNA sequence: TGCGCCAGCAGCCTTAACCGGGACACTGAAGCTTTCTTT.